This T cell receptor beta chain was sequenced in a study of blood T cell repertoires in COVID-19. Study at large: Researchers got acute and convalescent COVID-19 samples from the United States, Italy and Spain.

Using immunoSEQ multiplex PCR, the repertoire was profiled, and TCRdb retains in-frame clones only, with some absent. The sample consists of fewer than 250,000 clones, around 84% of them appearing once. Seattle-derived patients entered the study during active infection and were followed longitudinally. Germline V gene sequence: CDR1 MDHEN, CDR2 SYDVKM. V dropped 3 bases and J dropped 5 bases, with 10 bases sitting between them. The CDR3 totals 13 residues. The rearrangement joins TRBV28 to TRBJ1-1; no clear D gene. This receptor was taken from a woman aged 80 or over with COVID-19, enrolled during active disease. The specimen was peripheral blood. CDR3 in amino acids: CASSLAVKTEAFF. The DNA for the CDR3 is TGTGCCAGCAGTTTGGCCGTCAAGACTGAAGCTTTCTTT.